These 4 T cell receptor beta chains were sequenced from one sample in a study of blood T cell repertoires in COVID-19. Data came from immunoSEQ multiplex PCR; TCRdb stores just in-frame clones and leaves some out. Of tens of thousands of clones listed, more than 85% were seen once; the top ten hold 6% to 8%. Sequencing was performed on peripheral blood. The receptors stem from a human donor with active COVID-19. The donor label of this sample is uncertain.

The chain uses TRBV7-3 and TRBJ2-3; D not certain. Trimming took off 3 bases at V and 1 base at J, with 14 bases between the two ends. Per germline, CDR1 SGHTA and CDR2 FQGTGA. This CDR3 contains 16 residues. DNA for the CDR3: TGTGCCAGCAGCTTCTCCCCGACTCCGGGCACAGATACGCAGTATTTT. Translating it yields CASSFSPTPGTDTQYF.

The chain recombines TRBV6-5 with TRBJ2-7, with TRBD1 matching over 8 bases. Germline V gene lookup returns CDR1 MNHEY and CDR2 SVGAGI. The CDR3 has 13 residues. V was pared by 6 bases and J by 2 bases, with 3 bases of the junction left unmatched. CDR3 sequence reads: CASRDRATYEQYF. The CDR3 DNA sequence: TGTGCCAGCAGGGACAGGGCAACCTACGAGCAGTACTTC.

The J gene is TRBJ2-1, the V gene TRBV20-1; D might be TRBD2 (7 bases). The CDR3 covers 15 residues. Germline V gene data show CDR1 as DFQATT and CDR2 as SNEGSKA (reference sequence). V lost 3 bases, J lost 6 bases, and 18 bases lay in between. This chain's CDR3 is CSASLQVGGGNEQFF. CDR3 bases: TGCAGTGCTAGTCTGCAGGTAGGGGGGGGCAATGAGCAGTTCTTC.

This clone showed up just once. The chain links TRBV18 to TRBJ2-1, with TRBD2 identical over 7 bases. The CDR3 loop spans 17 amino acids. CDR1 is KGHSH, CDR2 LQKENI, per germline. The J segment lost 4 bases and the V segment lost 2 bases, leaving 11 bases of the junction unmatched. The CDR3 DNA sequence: TGTGCCAGCTCACCAAGTAAGGGACTAACCTCGTACAATGAGCAGTTCTTC. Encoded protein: CASSPSKGLTSYNEQFF.